This entry features one TCR beta chain sequence. Its antigen remains unidentified. The data belong to a study of breast tumors, draining lymph nodes, adjacent tissues. Points from the study as a whole: Luminal-like breast cancer showed significantly higher tumor–nontumor repertoire similarity than basal-like. Tumors had less TCR diversity than lymph nodes, more than nontumor tissue. That most tumor T cells come from lymph nodes remained unproven.

One entry per CDR3 protein results from TCRdb running MiXCR on the multiplex PCR reads. The table has about 130,000 distinct CDR3 sequences, around 20% seen once. Samples came from axillary lymph nodes draining the breast cancer. The germline V gene has CDR1 MDHEN and CDR2 SYDVKM. V was clipped by 2 bases and J by 6 bases, with 26 bases between them. This CDR3 comprises 18 residues. Sequencing input: axillary lymph node tissue. The chain joins TRBV28 to TRBJ2-7, with D perhaps matching TRBD1 or TRBD2 (5 bases each). The sequence was obtained from a female donor with breast cancer. Some clones in this sample may be carry-over from other donors' samples. In DNA form, the CDR3 reads TGTGCCAGCAGTTTACGGCGGCAGGGACGCCTAAAAATCTGCGAGCAGTACTTC. Protein sequence: CASSLRRQGRLKICEQYF.